This T cell receptor beta chain was sequenced for a study of T cells in Graves' hyperthyroidism and ophthalmopathy. Unmatched junction bases numbered 1, after V lost 2 bases and J lost 1 base. The CDR3 covers 15 residues. CDR1 and CDR2 (germline): LNHDA, SQIVND (reference sequence). Amplified TCR beta CDR3 regions came from RNA transcripts. A set of HTBI primers served as the primers for a first-round RT-PCR of the TCR CDR3. A single record per CDR3 protein comes from TCRdb applying MiXCR to the multiplex PCR reads. The data contain over 200,000 distinct CDR3 sequences, more than 14% of them singletons. This clonotype was detected only a few times. Uncontrolled infection, other autoimmune disease, pregnancy or lactation led to exclusion.

This TCR derives from a woman aged 40 to 50 with Graves' hyperthyroidism that later progressed to Graves' ophthalmopathy. The chain uses TRBV19 and TRBJ2-1; 8 bases line up with TRBD1. Material: blood. CDR3 sequence (DNA): TGTGCCAGTAGTATACAGGGGGCATCCTACAATGAGCAGTTCTTC. Residues: CASSIQGASYNEQFF.